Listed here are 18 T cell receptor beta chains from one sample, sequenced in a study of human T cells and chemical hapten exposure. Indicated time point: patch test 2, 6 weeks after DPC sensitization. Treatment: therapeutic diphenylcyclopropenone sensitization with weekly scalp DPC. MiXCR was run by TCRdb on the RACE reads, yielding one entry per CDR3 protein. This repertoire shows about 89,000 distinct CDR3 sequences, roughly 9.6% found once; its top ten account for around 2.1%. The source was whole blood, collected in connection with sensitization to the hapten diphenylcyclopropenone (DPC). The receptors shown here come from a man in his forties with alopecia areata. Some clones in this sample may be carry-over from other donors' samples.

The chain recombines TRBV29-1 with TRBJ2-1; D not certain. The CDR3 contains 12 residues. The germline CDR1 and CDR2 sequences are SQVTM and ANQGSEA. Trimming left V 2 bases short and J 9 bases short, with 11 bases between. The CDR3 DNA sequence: TGCAGCGTTGAACTACAAGTGAGTGAGCAGTTCTTC. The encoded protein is CSVELQVSEQFF.

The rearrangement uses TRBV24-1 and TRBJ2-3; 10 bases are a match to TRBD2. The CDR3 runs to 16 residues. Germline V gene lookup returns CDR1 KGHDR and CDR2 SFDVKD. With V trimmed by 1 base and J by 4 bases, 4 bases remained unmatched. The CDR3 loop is CATSDLAGGSSDTQYF. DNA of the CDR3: TGTGCCACCAGTGATTTAGCGGGAGGGTCGTCAGATACGCAGTATTTT.

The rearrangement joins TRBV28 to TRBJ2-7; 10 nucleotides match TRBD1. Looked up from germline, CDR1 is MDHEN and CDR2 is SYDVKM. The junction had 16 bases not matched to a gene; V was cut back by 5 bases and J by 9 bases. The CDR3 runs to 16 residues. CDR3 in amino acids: CASSRGDRGRGQGQYV. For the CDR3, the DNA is TGTGCCAGCAGTCGGGGCGACAGGGGGCGAGGGCAGGGGCAGTACGTC.

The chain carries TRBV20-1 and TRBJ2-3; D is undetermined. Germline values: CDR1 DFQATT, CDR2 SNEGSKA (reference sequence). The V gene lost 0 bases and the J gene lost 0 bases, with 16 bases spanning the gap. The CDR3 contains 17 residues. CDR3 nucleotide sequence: TGCAGTGCTAGAGAGGTTCGGAAGCCCCTTAGCACAGATACGCAGTATTTT. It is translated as CSAREVRKPLSTDTQYF.

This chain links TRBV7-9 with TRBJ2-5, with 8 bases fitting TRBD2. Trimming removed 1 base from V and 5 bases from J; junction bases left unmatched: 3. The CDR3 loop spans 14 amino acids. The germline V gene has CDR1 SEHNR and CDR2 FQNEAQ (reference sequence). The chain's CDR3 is CASSLGASGETQYF. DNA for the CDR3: TGTGCCAGCAGCTTAGGGGCTAGCGGGGAGACCCAGTACTTC.

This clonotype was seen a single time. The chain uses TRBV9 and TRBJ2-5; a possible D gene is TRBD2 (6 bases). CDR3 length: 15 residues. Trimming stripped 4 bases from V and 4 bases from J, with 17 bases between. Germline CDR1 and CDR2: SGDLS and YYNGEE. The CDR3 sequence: CASSSGTPGGETQYF. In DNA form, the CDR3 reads TGTGCCAGCAGCTCGGGGACCCCCGGGGGAGAGACCCAGTACTTC.

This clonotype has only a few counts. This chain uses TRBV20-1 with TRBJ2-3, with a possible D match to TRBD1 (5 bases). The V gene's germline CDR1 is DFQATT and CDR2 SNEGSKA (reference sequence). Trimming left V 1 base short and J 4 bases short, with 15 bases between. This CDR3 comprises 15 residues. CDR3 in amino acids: CSARGWTPTADTQYF. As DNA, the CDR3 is TGCAGTGCTAGAGGATGGACACCTACTGCAGATACGCAGTATTTT.

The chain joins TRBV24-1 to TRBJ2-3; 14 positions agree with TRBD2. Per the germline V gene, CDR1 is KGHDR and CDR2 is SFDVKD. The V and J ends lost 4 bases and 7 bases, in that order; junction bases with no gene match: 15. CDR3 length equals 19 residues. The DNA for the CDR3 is TGTGCCACCAGTGACGGGGGACTAGCGGGAGACCCTGCGAGTCATACGCAGTATTTT. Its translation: CATSDGGLAGDPASHTQYF.

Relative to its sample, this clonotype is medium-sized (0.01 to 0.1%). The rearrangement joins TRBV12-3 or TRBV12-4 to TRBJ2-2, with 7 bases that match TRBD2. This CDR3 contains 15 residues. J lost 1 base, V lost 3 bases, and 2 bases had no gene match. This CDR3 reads CASSFASGNTGELFF. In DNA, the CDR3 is TGTGCCAGCAGTTTTGCTAGCGGGAACACCGGGGAGCTGTTTTTT.

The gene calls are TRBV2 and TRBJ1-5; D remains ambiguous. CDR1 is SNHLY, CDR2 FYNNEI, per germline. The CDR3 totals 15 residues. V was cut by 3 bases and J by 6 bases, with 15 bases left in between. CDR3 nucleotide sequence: TGTGCCAGCAGTGAGGAGAACACCGGTGGTCAGCCCCAGCATTTT. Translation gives CASSEENTGGQPQHF.

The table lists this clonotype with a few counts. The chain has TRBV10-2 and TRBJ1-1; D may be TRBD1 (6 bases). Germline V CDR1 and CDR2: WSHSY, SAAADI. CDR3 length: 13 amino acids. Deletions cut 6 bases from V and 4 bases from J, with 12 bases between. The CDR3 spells CASRSQGATEAFF. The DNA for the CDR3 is TGCGCCAGCAGGTCACAGGGCGCCACTGAAGCTTTCTTT.

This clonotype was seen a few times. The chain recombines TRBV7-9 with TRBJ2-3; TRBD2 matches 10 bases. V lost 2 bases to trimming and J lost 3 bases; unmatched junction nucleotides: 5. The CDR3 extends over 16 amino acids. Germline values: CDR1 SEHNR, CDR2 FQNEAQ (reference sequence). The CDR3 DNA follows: TGTGCCAGCAGCTTAAGTTCTAGCGGGAGAACAGATACGCAGTATTTT. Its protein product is CASSLSSSGRTDTQYF.

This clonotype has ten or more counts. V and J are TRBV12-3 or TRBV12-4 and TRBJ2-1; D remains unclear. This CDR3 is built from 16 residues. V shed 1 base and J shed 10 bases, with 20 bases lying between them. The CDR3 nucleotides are TGTGCCAGCAGTTTAGGGCAGATGAGACGGTCTGTCGAGCAGTTCTTC. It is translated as CASSLGQMRRSVEQFF.

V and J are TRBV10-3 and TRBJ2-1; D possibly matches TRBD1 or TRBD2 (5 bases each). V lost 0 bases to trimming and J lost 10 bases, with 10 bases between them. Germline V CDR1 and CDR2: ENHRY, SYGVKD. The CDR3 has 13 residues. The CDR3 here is CAISESGVEEQFF. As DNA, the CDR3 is TGTGCCATCAGTGAGTCGGGGGTGGAGGAGCAGTTCTTC.

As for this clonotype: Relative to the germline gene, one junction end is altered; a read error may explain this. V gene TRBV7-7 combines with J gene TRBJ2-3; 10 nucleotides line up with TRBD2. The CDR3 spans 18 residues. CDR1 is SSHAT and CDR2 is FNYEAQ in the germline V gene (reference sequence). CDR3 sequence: CASSLGASGSTGSDTQYF. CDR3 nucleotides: TGTGCTAGCAGCTTAGGGGCTAGCGGGAGCACCGGATCAGATACGCAGTATTTT.

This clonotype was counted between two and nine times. CDR3 DNA sequence: TGTGCCAGCAGTTTGATACAGGGAGTGGGCAATCAGCCCCAGCATTTT. This gives the protein CASSLIQGVGNQPQHF. The rearrangement uses TRBV6-2 or TRBV6-3 and TRBJ1-5, with D perhaps matching TRBD1 (6 bases). Trimming cost V 4 bases and J 2 bases, with 15 bases left between them. The CDR3 length is 16 residues. Per the germline V gene, CDR1 is MNHEY and CDR2 is SVGEGT.

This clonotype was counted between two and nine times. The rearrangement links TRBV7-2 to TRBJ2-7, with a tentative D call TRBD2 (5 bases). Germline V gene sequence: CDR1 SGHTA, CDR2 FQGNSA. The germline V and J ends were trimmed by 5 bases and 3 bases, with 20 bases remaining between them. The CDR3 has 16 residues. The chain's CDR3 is CASSPGLTPYYYEQYF. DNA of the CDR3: TGTGCCAGCAGCCCTGGACTGACTCCCTATTACTACGAGCAGTACTTC.

CDR3 sequence: CSVAKQPLTDTQYF. The CDR3 nucleotides are TGCAGCGTTGCCAAACAGCCACTCACAGATACGCAGTATTTT. The V gene is TRBV29-1, the J gene TRBJ2-3; D is ambiguous. Germline values: CDR1 SQVTM, CDR2 ANQGSEA. V was shortened by 4 bases and J by 2 bases, with 13 bases between the two germline ends. CDR3 length: 14 amino acids.